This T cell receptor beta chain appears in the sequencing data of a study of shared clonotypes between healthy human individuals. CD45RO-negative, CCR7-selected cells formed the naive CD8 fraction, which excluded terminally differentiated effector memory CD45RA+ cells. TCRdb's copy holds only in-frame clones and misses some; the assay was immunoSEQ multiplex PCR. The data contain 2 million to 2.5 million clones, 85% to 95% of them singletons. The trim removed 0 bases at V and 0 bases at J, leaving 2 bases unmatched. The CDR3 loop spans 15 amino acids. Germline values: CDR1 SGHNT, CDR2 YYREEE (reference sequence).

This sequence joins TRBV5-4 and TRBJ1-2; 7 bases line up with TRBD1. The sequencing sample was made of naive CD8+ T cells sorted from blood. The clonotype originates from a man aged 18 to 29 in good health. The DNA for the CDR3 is TGTGCCAGCAGCTTGGACGGGACAGCTAACTATGGCTACACCTTC. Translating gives CASSLDGTANYGYTF.